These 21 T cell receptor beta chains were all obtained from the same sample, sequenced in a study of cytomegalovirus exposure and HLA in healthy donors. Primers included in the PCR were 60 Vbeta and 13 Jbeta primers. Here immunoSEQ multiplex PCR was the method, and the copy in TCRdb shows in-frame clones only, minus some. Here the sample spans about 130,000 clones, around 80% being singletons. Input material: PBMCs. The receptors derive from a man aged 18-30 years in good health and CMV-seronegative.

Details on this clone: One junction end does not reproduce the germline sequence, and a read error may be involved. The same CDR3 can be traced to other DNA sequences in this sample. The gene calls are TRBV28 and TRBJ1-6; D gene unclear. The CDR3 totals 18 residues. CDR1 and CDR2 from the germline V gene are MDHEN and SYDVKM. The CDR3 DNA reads TGTGCCAGCAGCTCCGTATCTGTTGGACTAATCTATAATTCGCCCCTCCACTTT. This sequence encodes CASSSVSVGLIYNSPLHF.

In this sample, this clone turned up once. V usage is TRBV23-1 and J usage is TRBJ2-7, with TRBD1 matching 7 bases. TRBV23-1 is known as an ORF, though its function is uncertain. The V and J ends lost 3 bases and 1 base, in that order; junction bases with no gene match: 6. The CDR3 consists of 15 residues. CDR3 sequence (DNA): TGCGCCAGCAGTCAGATAGGGGGCCCGTCCTACGAGCAGTACTTC. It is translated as CASSQIGGPSYEQYF.

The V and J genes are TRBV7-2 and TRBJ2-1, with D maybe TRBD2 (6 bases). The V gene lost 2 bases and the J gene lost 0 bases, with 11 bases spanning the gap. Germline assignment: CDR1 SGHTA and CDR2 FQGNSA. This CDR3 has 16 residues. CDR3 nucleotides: TGTGCCAGCAGCTTACTAGCGACCGGCTCCTACAATGAGCAGTTCTTC. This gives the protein CASSLLATGSYNEQFF. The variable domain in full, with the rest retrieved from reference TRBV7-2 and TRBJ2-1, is GAGVSQSPSNKVTEKGKDVELRCDPISGHTALYWYRQSLGQGLEFLIYFQGNSAPDKSGLPSDRFSAERTGGSVSTLTIQRTQQEDSAVYLCASSLLATGSYNEQFFGPGTRLTVL.

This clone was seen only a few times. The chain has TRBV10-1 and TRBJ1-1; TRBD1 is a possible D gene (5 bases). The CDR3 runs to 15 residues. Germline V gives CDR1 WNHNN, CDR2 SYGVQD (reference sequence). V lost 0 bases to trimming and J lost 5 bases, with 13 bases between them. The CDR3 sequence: CASSESRAGGTEAFF. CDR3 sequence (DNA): TGCGCCAGCAGTGAGTCAAGAGCCGGGGGAACTGAAGCTTTCTTT.

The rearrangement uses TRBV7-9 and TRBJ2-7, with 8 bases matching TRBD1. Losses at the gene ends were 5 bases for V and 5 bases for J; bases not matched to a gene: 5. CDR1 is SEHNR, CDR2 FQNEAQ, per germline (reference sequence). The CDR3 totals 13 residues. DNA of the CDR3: TGTGCCAGCAGCCTGACAGGGGCTCACGAGCAGTACGTC. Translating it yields CASSLTGAHEQYV.

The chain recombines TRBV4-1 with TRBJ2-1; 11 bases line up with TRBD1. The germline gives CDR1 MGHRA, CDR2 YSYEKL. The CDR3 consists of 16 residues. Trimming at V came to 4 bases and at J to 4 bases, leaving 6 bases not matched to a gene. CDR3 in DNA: TGCGCCAGCAGCCGTTATGGGGACAGGGGGTACAATGAGCAGTTCTTC. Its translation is CASSRYGDRGYNEQFF.

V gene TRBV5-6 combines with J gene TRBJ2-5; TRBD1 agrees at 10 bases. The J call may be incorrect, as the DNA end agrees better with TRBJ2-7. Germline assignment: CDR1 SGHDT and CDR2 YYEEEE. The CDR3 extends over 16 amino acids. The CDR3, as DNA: TGTGCCAGCAGCTTCAGAGGGACAGGGGCACCCTACGAGCAGTACTTC. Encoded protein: CASSFRGTGAPYEQYF.

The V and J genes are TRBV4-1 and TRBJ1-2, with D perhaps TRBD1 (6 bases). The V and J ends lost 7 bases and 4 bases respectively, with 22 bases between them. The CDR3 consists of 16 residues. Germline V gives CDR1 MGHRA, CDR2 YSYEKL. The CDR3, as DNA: TGCGCCAGCACCAAAACCCCACAGGGTGACCCCTATGGCTACACCTTC. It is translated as CASTKTPQGDPYGYTF.

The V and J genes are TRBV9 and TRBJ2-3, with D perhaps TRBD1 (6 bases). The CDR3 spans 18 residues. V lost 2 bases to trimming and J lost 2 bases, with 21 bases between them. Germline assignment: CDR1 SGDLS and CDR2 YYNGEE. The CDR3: CASSVSPGTRPPTDTQYF. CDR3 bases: TGTGCCAGCAGCGTTAGCCCAGGGACACGGCCACCCACAGATACGCAGTATTTT.

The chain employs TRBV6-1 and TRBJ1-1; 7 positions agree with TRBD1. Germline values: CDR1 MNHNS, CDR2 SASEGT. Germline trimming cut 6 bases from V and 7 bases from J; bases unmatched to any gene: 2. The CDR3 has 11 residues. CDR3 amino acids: CASRPGGEAFF. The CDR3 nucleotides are TGTGCCAGCAGACCAGGGGGTGAAGCTTTCTTT.

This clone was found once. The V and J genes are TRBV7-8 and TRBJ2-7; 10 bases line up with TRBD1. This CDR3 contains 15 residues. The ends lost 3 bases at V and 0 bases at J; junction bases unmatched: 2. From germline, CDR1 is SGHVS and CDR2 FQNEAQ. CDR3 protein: CASSLTGGGSYEQYV. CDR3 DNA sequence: TGTGCCAGCAGCTTGACAGGGGGCGGCTCCTACGAGCAGTACGTC.

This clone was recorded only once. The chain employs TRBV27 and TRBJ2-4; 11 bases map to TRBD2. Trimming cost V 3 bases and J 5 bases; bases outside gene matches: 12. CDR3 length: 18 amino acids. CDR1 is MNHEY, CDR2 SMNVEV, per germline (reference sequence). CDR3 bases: TGTGCCAGCAGTTTGTTAGCGGGAGGGGTGAGTCCCCAAAACATTCAGTACTTC. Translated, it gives CASSLLAGGVSPQNIQYF.

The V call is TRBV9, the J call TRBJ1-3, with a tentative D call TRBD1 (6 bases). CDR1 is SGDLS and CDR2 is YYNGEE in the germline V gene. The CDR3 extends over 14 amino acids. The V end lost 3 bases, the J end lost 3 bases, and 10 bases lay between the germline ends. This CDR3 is CASSGTDFGNTIYF. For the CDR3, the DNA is TGTGCCAGCAGCGGGACAGATTTTGGAAACACCATATATTTT. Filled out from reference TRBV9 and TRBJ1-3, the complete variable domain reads DSGVTQTPKHLITATGQRVTLRCSPRSGDLSVYWYQQSLDQGLQFLIQYYNGEERAKGNILERFSAQQFPDLHSELNLSSLELGDSALYFCASSGTDFGNTIYFGEGSWLTVV.

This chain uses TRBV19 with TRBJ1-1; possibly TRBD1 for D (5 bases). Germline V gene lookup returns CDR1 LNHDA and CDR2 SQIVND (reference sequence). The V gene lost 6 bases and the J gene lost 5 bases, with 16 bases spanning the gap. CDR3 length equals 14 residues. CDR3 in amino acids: CASSTTNGGTEAFF. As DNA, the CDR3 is TGTGCCAGTAGCACCACGAACGGGGGGACTGAAGCTTTCTTT.

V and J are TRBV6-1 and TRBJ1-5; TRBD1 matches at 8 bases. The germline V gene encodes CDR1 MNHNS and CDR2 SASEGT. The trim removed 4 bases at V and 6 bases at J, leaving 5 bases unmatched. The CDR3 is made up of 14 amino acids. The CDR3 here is CASSAPGGGQPQHF. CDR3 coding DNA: TGTGCCAGCAGTGCCCCAGGGGGCGGTCAGCCCCAGCATTTT.

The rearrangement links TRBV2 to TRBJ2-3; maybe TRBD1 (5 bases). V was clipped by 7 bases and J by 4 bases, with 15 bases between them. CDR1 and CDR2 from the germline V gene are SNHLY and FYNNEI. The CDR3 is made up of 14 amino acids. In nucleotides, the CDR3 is TGTGCCAGCAATAGACAGCCCGATGCAGATACGCAGTATTTT. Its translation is CASNRQPDADTQYF. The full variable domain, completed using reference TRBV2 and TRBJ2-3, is EPEVTQTPSHQVTQMGQEVILRCVPISNHLYFYWYRQILGQKVEFLVSFYNNEISEKSEIFDDQFSVERPDGSNFTLKIRSTKLEDSAMYFCASNRQPDADTQYFGPGTRLTVL.

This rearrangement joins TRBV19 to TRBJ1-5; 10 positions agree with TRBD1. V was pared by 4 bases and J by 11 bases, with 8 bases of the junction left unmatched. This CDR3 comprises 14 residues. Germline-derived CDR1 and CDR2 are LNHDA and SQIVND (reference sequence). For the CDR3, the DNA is TGTGCCAGTAGTACACACGCCGGACAGGGGGCCCAGCATTTT. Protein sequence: CASSTHAGQGAQHF.

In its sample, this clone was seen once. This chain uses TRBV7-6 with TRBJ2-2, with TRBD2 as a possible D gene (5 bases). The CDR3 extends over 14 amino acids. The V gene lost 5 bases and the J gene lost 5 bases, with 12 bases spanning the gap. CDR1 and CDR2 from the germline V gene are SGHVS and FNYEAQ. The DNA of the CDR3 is TGTGCCAGCAGCCCCACGTCGGGGACCGGGGAGCTGTTTTTT. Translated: CASSPTSGTGELFF.

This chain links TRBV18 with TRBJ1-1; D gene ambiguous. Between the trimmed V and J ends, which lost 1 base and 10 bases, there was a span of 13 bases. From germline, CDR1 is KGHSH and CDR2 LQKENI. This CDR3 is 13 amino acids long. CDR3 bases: TGTGCCAGCTCACCACTAGCCCCTGAGAGAGCTTTCTTT. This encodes CASSPLAPERAFF.

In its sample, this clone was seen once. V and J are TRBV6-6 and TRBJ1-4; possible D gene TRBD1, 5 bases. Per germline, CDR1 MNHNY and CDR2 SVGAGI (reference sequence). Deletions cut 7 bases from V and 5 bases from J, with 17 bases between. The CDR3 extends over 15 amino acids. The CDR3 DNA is TGTGCCAGCAAAAAAGGGGCAGGCCGAAATGAAAAACTGTTTTTT. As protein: CASKKGAGRNEKLFF.

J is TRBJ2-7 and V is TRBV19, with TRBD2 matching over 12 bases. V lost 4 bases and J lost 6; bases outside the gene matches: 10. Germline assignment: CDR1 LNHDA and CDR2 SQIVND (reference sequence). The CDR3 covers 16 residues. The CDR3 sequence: CASSTGPGLAGSEQYF. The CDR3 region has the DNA TGTGCCAGTAGTACAGGCCCGGGACTAGCGGGTTCCGAGCAGTACTTC.